This T cell receptor (beta chain) was recovered during a study of cytomegalovirus exposure and HLA in healthy donors. Clones were read by immunoSEQ multiplex PCR, and TCRdb kept only the in-frame ones, dropping some. The sample consists of 250,000 to 300,000 clones, 65% to 90% of them appearing once. V was clipped by 6 bases and J by 1 base, with 13 bases between them. This CDR3 is 15 amino acids long. Germline assignment: CDR1 MDHEN and CDR2 SYDVKM. Comments on this clone: Its matching antigen is unknown.

Findings and limits, study-wide: Cytomegalovirus-associated status was assigned to 164 TCR beta chains.

The sample taken for sequencing was PBMCs. This TCR was recovered from a woman aged 18-35 years in good health and CMV-seronegative. This chain joins TRBV28 and TRBJ1-5; no firm D call. The CDR3 is CASSPGLESNQPQHF. The CDR3 nucleotides are TGTGCCAGCAGCCCCGGACTGGAAAGCAATCAGCCCCAGCATTTT.